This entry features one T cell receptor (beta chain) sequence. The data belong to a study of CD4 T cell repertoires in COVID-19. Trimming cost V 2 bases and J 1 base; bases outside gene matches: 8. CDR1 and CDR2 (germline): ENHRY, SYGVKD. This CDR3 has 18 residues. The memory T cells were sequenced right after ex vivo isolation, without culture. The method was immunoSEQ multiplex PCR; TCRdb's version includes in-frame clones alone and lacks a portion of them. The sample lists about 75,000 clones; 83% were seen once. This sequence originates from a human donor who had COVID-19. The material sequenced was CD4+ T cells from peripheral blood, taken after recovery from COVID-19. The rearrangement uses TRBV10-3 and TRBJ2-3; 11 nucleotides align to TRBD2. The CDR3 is CAISEMLAGGPGTDTQYF. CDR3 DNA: TGTGCCATCAGTGAGATGCTAGCGGGAGGCCCTGGCACAGATACGCAGTATTTT.